Below, 21 T cell receptor beta chains from the same sample are listed, as sequenced in a study of CD8 T cells in Susac syndrome. An amount of RNA that ranged from about 0.45 to 1 ug was reverse transcribed with random hexamers. From the immunoSEQ multiplex PCR reads, TCRdb called clonotypes with MiXCR, one entry per CDR3 protein. Counted here are about 82,000 distinct CDR3 sequences, 90% to 97% occurring once; the ten biggest clones make up roughly 0.62%. Sequencing was performed on CD8+ T cells from PBMCs. Receptors were obtained from a human donor with Susac syndrome.

The CDR3 loop reads CASSQSGPSAQYF. The CDR3 bases are TGTGCCAGCAGCCAGAGCGGCCCCTCAGCCCAGTACTTC. The genes are TRBV14 and TRBJ2-5, with D maybe TRBD2 (5 bases). From germline, CDR1 is SGHDN and CDR2 FVKESK. The CDR3 contains 13 residues. Trimming took 3 bases from V and 9 from J, leaving 14 bases between them.

The gene calls are TRBV2 and TRBJ2-5, with D perhaps TRBD2 (6 bases). V lost 7 bases and J 2 bases, leaving 8 bases between the germline ends. The CDR3 contains 12 residues. The V gene's germline CDR1 is SNHLY and CDR2 FYNNEI. CDR3 bases: TGTGCCAGCATGGGAGGTCAAGAGACCCAGTACTTC. Translation gives CASMGGQETQYF.

As DNA, the CDR3 is TGCAGTGCCGCTCCCGGGACAAGTCCTGAAAAACTGTTTTTT. The encoded protein is CSAAPGTSPEKLFF. V is TRBV20-1 and J is TRBJ1-4; TRBD1 is a possible D gene (6 bases). With 6 bases removed from V and 7 bases from J, the gap between germline ends came to 18 bases. The length of the CDR3 is 14 residues. Germline CDR1 is DFQATT and CDR2 is SNEGSKA (reference sequence).

The chain uses TRBV5-6 and TRBJ2-5, with 8 bases identical to TRBD2. Germline V lookup: CDR1 SGHDT, CDR2 YYEEEE. CDR3 length: 14 residues. The ends lost 4 bases at V and 3 bases at J; junction bases unmatched: 5. The DNA for the CDR3 is TGTGCCAGCAGCCGGATTAGCGGGGAAGAGACCCAGTACTTC. Amino acid sequence: CASSRISGEETQYF.

V is TRBV28 and J is TRBJ1-4; a weak D match, TRBD1 (5 bases). This CDR3 has 14 residues. Trimming stripped 4 bases from V and 5 bases from J, with 11 bases between. From germline, CDR1 is MDHEN and CDR2 SYDVKM. The CDR3 loop is CASSWDRDNEKLFF. The CDR3 bases are TGTGCCAGCAGTTGGGACCGGGACAATGAAAAACTGTTTTTT. Full variable domain (outside the CDR3, taken from reference TRBV28 and TRBJ1-4): DVKVTQSSRYLVKRTGEKVFLECVQDMDHENMFWYRQDPGLGLRLIYFSYDVKMKEKGDIPEGYSVSREKKERFSLILESASTNQTSMYLCASSWDRDNEKLFFGSGTQLSVL.

This clonotype was counted once. The chain joins TRBV20-1 to TRBJ2-5, with 11 nucleotides matching TRBD2. Germline trimming cut 2 bases from V and 4 bases from J; bases unmatched to any gene: 6. This CDR3 has 15 residues. The germline V gene has CDR1 DFQATT and CDR2 SNEGSKA (reference sequence). The CDR3, as DNA: TGCAGTGCTAGACTTCTAGCGGGGGGTTTAGAGACCCAGTACTTC. This gives the protein CSARLLAGGLETQYF.

This clonotype was picked up one time. The chain uses TRBV6-6 and TRBJ1-1, with no clear D. V lost 8 bases and J 1 base, leaving 8 bases between the germline ends. The CDR3 is 12 amino acids. The V gene's germline CDR1 is MNHNY and CDR2 SVGAGI (reference sequence). CDR3 residues: CASRYSNTEAFF. The CDR3 nucleotides read TGTGCCAGCCGATACTCGAACACTGAAGCTTTCTTT.

J is TRBJ2-3 and V is TRBV6-4; weak D call: TRBD1 (5 bases). Trimming pared 6 bases from V and 5 bases from J, leaving 12 bases between. The germline CDR1 and CDR2 sequences are MRHNA and SNTAGT. The CDR3 loop spans 13 amino acids. CDR3 coding DNA: TGTGCCAGCAGCGTCGACAGCCTAGATACGCAGTATTTT. As protein: CASSVDSLDTQYF.

The chain couples TRBV7-9 to TRBJ1-6; possible D gene TRBD1, 5 bases. The germline CDR1 and CDR2 sequences are SEHNR and FQNEAQ (reference sequence). This CDR3 comprises 14 residues. The V end was cut by 1 base, the J end by 11 bases, with 12 bases between. CDR3: CASSLVGGRTPLHF. For the CDR3, the DNA is TGTGCCAGCAGCTTAGTCGGGGGGAGGACACCCCTCCACTTT.

This clonotype appeared once. The J gene is TRBJ2-7, the V gene TRBV20-1; TRBD1 matches at 8 bases. The trim removed 3 bases at V and 4 bases at J, leaving 11 bases unmatched. This CDR3 comprises 15 residues. CDR1 is DFQATT, CDR2 SNEGSKA, per germline (reference sequence). The CDR3 is CSASPAGQVIYEQYF. The CDR3 nucleotides read TGCAGTGCTAGTCCCGCGGGACAGGTGATTTACGAGCAGTACTTC.

The chain uses TRBV20-1 and TRBJ2-5, with D hard to call. The CDR3 consists of 14 residues. The ends were cut back, 4 bases at V and 0 bases at J, with 12 bases in the middle. Looked up from germline, CDR1 is DFQATT and CDR2 is SNEGSKA (reference sequence). DNA for the CDR3: TGCAGTGCTACCCCCGTGGGCAACCAAGAGACCCAGTACTTC. Translated: CSATPVGNQETQYF.

The genes are TRBV20-1 and TRBJ2-7, with D tentatively TRBD2 (5 bases). Germline V gene sequence: CDR1 DFQATT, CDR2 SNEGSKA (reference sequence). The CDR3 is 12 amino acids. The ends were cut back, 0 bases at V and 9 bases at J, with 12 bases in the middle. The CDR3 DNA follows: TGCAGTGCTAGAGATCAGGCGGGTCTGCAGTACTTC. It is translated as CSARDQAGLQYF.

The chain couples TRBV14 to TRBJ2-1; TRBD2 matches at 7 bases. In germline, CDR1 is SGHDN, CDR2 FVKESK. V trimming: 3 bases; J trimming: 9 bases; junction bases outside the gene matches: 5. There are 13 residues in the CDR3. The CDR3 protein is CASSQRGMGEQFF. As DNA, the CDR3 is TGTGCCAGCAGCCAGCGGGGGATGGGTGAGCAGTTCTTC.

V is TRBV2 and J is TRBJ1-2; D gene ambiguous. Germline V gene lookup returns CDR1 SNHLY and CDR2 FYNNEI. V lost 6 bases and J lost 2, with 13 bases in between. CDR3 length: 14 residues. In DNA form, the CDR3 reads TGTGCCAGCAGAAGGTCTACCTCCAACTATGGCTACACCTTC. It specifies CASRRSTSNYGYTF.

This sequence joins TRBV29-1 and TRBJ2-7, with D possibly TRBD2 on 6 matching bases. From germline, CDR1 is SQVTM and CDR2 ANQGSEA. The ends were cut back, 4 bases at V and 2 bases at J, with 9 bases in the middle. This CDR3 contains 12 residues. Here the CDR3 DNA reads TGCAGCGTTGTGGAGGGCGCCTACGAGCAGTACTTC. This codes for CSVVEGAYEQYF.

J is TRBJ2-2 and V is TRBV12-3 or TRBV12-4; 11 nucleotides align to TRBD2. The CDR3 consists of 18 residues. J was trimmed by 0 bases and V by 8 bases; bases with no gene match: 11. CDR3 nucleotides: TGTGCCAGCCACCATCCAACTAGCGGGGGTCCGAACACCGGGGAGCTGTTTTTT. As protein: CASHHPTSGGPNTGELFF.

CDR3 in amino acids: CAWHSGTGYGGYTF. The CDR3 region has the DNA TGTGCCTGGCACTCTGGGACAGGGTACGGCGGCTACACCTTC. This chain uses TRBV30 with TRBJ1-2; TRBD1 aligns across 9 bases. Germline loops: CDR1 GTSNPN, CDR2 SVGIG (reference sequence). The CDR3 is made up of 14 amino acids. Trimming removed 5 bases from V and 8 bases from J; junction bases left unmatched: 12.

The chain joins TRBV5-8 to TRBJ1-5, with 9 bases that match TRBD1. The junction had 3 bases not matched to a gene; V was cut back by 4 bases and J by 7 bases. Per germline, CDR1 SGHTS and CDR2 YDEGEE. CDR3 length: 13 residues. CDR3 region: CASSKDRGQPQHF. CDR3 in DNA: TGTGCCAGCAGCAAGGACAGGGGCCAGCCCCAGCATTTT.

The V gene is TRBV4-2, the J gene TRBJ1-1; D not resolved. V gave up 0 bases and J gave up 0 bases, with 8 bases separating them. The length of the CDR3 is 15 residues. Looked up from germline, CDR1 is LGHNA and CDR2 is YNFKEQ. The CDR3 DNA reads as TGTGCCAGCAGCCAAGAGAACCTCTTGAACACTGAAGCTTTCTTT. This translates into CASSQENLLNTEAFF.

The J gene is TRBJ1-6, the V gene TRBV30; D is ambiguous. This CDR3 spans 13 amino acids. The germline V gene encodes CDR1 GTSNPN and CDR2 SVGIG (reference sequence). V shed 0 bases and J shed 8 bases, with 8 bases lying between them. The CDR3 DNA reads TGTGCCTGGAGTGTATCGTGGGATTCACCCCTCCACTTT. Its translation: CAWSVSWDSPLHF.

The CDR3 is CASSLGGTGNTEAFF. In nucleotides, the CDR3 is TGTGCCAGCAGTTTGGGGGGGACAGGGAACACTGAAGCTTTCTTT. This rearrangement joins TRBV28 to TRBJ1-1; 8 bases align to TRBD1. The CDR3 loop spans 15 amino acids. The trim removed 3 bases at V and 1 base at J, leaving 4 bases unmatched. Looked up from germline, CDR1 is MDHEN and CDR2 is SYDVKM. The full variable domain, rest sourced from reference TRBV28 and TRBJ1-1, is DVKVTQSSRYLVKRTGEKVFLECVQDMDHENMFWYRQDPGLGLRLIYFSYDVKMKEKGDIPEGYSVSREKKERFSLILESASTNQTSMYLCASSLGGTGNTEAFFGQGTRLTVV.